The next 6 T cell receptor beta chains were all read from a single sample in a study of identical twins. TCRdb recomputed calls from the 5' RACE reads with MiXCR, one row per CDR3 protein. The data hold some 570,000 distinct CDR3 sequences, with about 22% observed a single time. The data also belong to a second study, concerning yellow fever vaccine responses in identical twins.

Sequenced material: CD4+ T cells sorted from blood. Receptors originate from a woman between 18 and 29 years old in good health.

The chain combines TRBV7-9 with TRBJ2-7; D uncertain. This CDR3 comprises 12 residues. Looked up from germline, CDR1 is SEHNR and CDR2 is FQNEAQ (reference sequence). The V gene lost 5 bases and the J gene lost 3 bases, with 8 bases spanning the gap. The chain's CDR3 is CASSRSDYEQYF. CDR3 DNA: TGTGCCAGCAGCAGATCCGACTACGAGCAGTACTTC.

The CDR3 region is CASSLLGRVVQYF. The CDR3 region has the DNA TGTGCCAGCAGTTTATTAGGGAGGGTTGTCCAGTACTTC. This chain connects TRBV28 to TRBJ2-5, with TRBD2 matching over 7 bases. The junction had 6 bases not matched to a gene; V was cut back by 1 base and J by 10 bases. The CDR3 contains 13 residues. Germline lookup yields CDR1 MDHEN and CDR2 SYDVKM. Together with reference TRBV28 and TRBJ2-5, the CDR3 gives the full variable domain: DVKVTQSSRYLVKRTGEKVFLECVQDMDHENMFWYRQDPGLGLRLIYFSYDVKMKEKGDIPEGYSVSREKKERFSLILESASTNQTSMYLCASSLLGRVVQYFGPGTRLLVL.

V and J are TRBV28 and TRBJ2-4; D is possibly TRBD1 (5 bases). V dropped 3 bases and J dropped 0 bases, with 12 bases sitting between them. The length of the CDR3 is 16 residues. Germline V gene data show CDR1 as MDHEN and CDR2 as SYDVKM. The CDR3 bases are TGTGCCAGCAGTTTTTCCAGGGCACTAGCCAAAAACATTCAGTACTTC. Protein sequence: CASSFSRALAKNIQYF.

This clonotype has just a few counts. The V call is TRBV5-1, the J call TRBJ2-7; a weak D match, TRBD2 (6 bases). Germline CDR1 reads SGHRS; CDR2 reads YFSETQ. V lost 1 base and J lost 5, with 10 bases in between. The CDR3 sequence is 13 residues long. The DNA of the CDR3 is TGCGCCAGCAGCTTGCCGCGGGACCACGAGCAGTACTTC. This codes for CASSLPRDHEQYF. The full variable domain, with the rest looked up from reference TRBV5-1 and TRBJ2-7, is KAGVTQTPRYLIKTRGQQVTLSCSPISGHRSVSWYQQTPGQGLQFLFEYFSETQRNKGNFPGRFSGRQFSNSRSEMNVSTLELGDSALYLCASSLPRDHEQYFGPGTRLTVT.

The chain uses TRBV4-2 and TRBJ2-1, with 9 bases fitting TRBD2. The CDR3 is made up of 17 amino acids. The germline gives CDR1 LGHNA, CDR2 YNFKEQ. Unmatched junction bases numbered 3, after V lost 0 bases and J lost 0 bases. CDR3 sequence reads: CASSQDLAGDSYNEQFF. For the CDR3, the DNA is TGTGCCAGCAGCCAAGATTTAGCGGGGGACTCCTACAATGAGCAGTTCTTC.

The chain is built from TRBV7-9 and TRBJ2-2; no clear D gene. V gave up 2 bases and J gave up 2 bases, with 6 bases separating them. Germline V gene lookup returns CDR1 SEHNR and CDR2 FQNEAQ (reference sequence). The length of the CDR3 is 14 residues. The CDR3 loop reads CASSLSSNTGELFF. CDR3 sequence (DNA): TGTGCCAGCAGCTTATCCAGTAACACCGGGGAGCTGTTTTTT. Full variable domain (outside the CDR3, taken from reference TRBV7-9 and TRBJ2-2): DTGVSQNPRHKITKRGQNVTFRCDPISEHNRLYWYRQTLGQGPEFLTYFQNEAQLEKSRLLSDRFSAERPKGSFSTLEIQRTEQGDSAMYLCASSLSSNTGELFFGEGSRLTVL.